This T cell receptor beta chain was captured by sequencing in a study of shared T cell receptors in the human thymus. Sequencing used immunoSEQ multiplex PCR; TCRdb keeps in-frame clones, though not all of them. The top ten hold roughly 0.01% of the sample, which has hundreds of thousands of clones, approximately 85% seen once. The same sample was also used in a study of human thymus T cells. That report notes: Resections removed during corrective heart surgery provided the thymus tissue used.

Sequencing was performed on thymocytes. The TCR comes from a girl in the first two years of life with a congenital heart defect.

The CDR3 region has the DNA TGTGCCAGCAGTGAGGGTTTAGGGGGAACTAAGGACAGAGAATATCAGCCCCAGCATTTT. Translated: CASSEGLGGTKDREYQPQHF. V is TRBV2 and J is TRBJ1-5; a possible D gene is TRBD1 (6 bases). The CDR3 length is 20 residues. In germline, CDR1 is SNHLY, CDR2 FYNNEI. Trimming shortened V by 3 bases and J by 5 bases, and 29 bases separated the two germline ends.